Sequencing of this TCR beta chain was carried out in a study of blood T cells in healthy people across ages. Study-wide points: The donors' CMV status was not determined, possibly confounding changes in expanded clonotypes. Across samples, TCR beta diversity tracked strongly with naive T cell percentage.

It was with a sample-barcoded 5' primer and a J-beta primer mix that a second PCR of roughly 7 to 12 cycles was run. Tagging of each cDNA molecule was performed by a template-switch adaptor with 12 random nucleotides. Via MiXCR, TCRdb re-called the 5' RACE reads, giving one row per CDR3 protein. The table shows about 1.8 million distinct CDR3 sequences, with 49% occurring only once. A word on this clonotype: Its antigen is currently unknown.

Trimming took off 2 bases at V and 0 bases at J, with 10 bases between the two ends. Germline CDR1 and CDR2: MNHNY and SVGAGI (reference sequence). The CDR3 loop spans 15 amino acids. A minimum of 6 micrograms of total RNA was extracted per sample. The sample consisted of blood. The chain employs TRBV6-6 and TRBJ2-5; D remains unclear. The sequence was obtained from a woman aged 40 to 49 in good health. CDR3 in amino acids: CASSYRRKYQETQYF. As DNA, the CDR3 is TGTGCCAGCAGTTACAGGCGGAAGTACCAAGAGACCCAGTACTTC.